These 27 T cell receptor beta chains came from one sample sequenced in a study of CD8+ T cells in alopecia areata. Specified treatment: oral pan-JAK inhibitor, 5-10 mg twice daily. cDNA reverse transcribed from extracted RNA served as the sequencing template. TCRdb's table, derived via immunoSEQ multiplex PCR, lists solely in-frame clones and lacks some. The table shows about 97,000 clones, with almost 60% occurring only once. Specimen: CD8+ T cells sorted from blood, collected at approximately week 60, from a patient treated with tofacitinib. Receptors originate from a human donor with alopecia areata.

The chain links TRBV27 to TRBJ2-7; the D gene is possibly TRBD1 (5 bases). The CDR3 runs to 14 residues. CDR1 MNHEY and CDR2 SMNVEV come from the germline V gene (reference sequence). Trimming left V 2 bases short and J 3 bases short, with 11 bases between. The CDR3 DNA reads as TGTGCCAGCAGTTTAAGGCCCCAGGGCTACGAGCAGTACTTC. Its protein is CASSLRPQGYEQYF.

This clone was recorded at least ten times. This sequence joins TRBV14 and TRBJ2-5; the D is unclear. V was trimmed by 4 bases and J by 0 bases, leaving 12 bases between them. This CDR3 has 15 residues. The germline V gene has CDR1 SGHDN and CDR2 FVKESK. The CDR3 sequence is CASSPWDRDQETQYF. The CDR3 nucleotides are TGTGCCAGCAGCCCGTGGGATCGGGACCAAGAGACCCAGTACTTC.

This CDR3 reads CASSAPRQGANEKLFF. As DNA, the CDR3 is TGTGCCAGCAGTGCGCCGCGGCAGGGAGCTAATGAAAAACTGTTTTTT. V usage is TRBV6-1 and J usage is TRBJ1-4; D perhaps matches TRBD1 (5 bases). Germline V lookup: CDR1 MNHNS, CDR2 SASEGT. The CDR3 length is 16 residues. The V end was cut by 4 bases, the J end by 3 bases, with 15 bases between.

The chain carries TRBV13 and TRBJ2-3; D gene uncertain. CDR1 PRHDT and CDR2 FYEKMQ come from the germline V gene (reference sequence). The CDR3 extends over 13 amino acids. With 4 bases removed from V and 5 bases from J, the gap between germline ends came to 10 bases. The CDR3: CASSSILRDTQYF. The CDR3 DNA sequence: TGTGCCAGCAGCTCCATCCTTAGAGATACGCAGTATTTT.

There are a few counts of this clone. V gene TRBV9 combines with J gene TRBJ2-2; either TRBD1 or TRBD2 may supply D (6 bases each). The CDR3 has 15 amino acids. The germline V gene encodes CDR1 SGDLS and CDR2 YYNGEE. Trimming took off 4 bases at V and 4 bases at J, with 14 bases between the two ends. CDR3: CASSQYGGPTGELFF. In nucleotides, the CDR3 is TGTGCCAGCAGCCAGTATGGGGGGCCCACCGGGGAGCTGTTTTTT.

In this sample, this clone turned up once. V is TRBV6-6 and J is TRBJ2-7; D is unclear. CDR3 length equals 13 residues. Per the germline V gene, CDR1 is MNHNY and CDR2 is SVGAGI (reference sequence). V lost 5 bases, J lost 5 bases, and 13 bases lay in between. This CDR3 is CASSMDLVNEQYF. The CDR3 nucleotides read TGTGCCAGCAGTATGGACCTAGTGAACGAGCAGTACTTC.

This chain connects TRBV6-1 to TRBJ2-7; 9 bases are shared with TRBD2. Trimming cost V 5 bases and J 3 bases; bases outside gene matches: 8. CDR3 length: 15 residues. CDR1 is MNHNS and CDR2 is SASEGT in the germline V gene. CDR3 sequence (DNA): TGTGCCAGCAGTCCAAGGCGGGGGGGAGGCTACGAGCAGTACTTC. It encodes CASSPRRGGGYEQYF.

The genes are TRBV25-1 and TRBJ1-1, with a weak D call TRBD1 (6 bases). This CDR3 has 14 residues. V was clipped by 3 bases and J by 2 bases, with 10 bases between them. Germline lookup yields CDR1 MGHDK and CDR2 SYGVNS. The CDR3 loop reads CASSEPGQNTEAFF. The DNA of the CDR3 is TGTGCCAGCAGTGAGCCGGGACAAAACACTGAAGCTTTCTTT.

This rearrangement joins TRBV4-1 to TRBJ1-1; maybe TRBD1 (5 bases). V shed 0 bases and J shed 1 base, with 12 bases lying between them. CDR3 length: 16 residues. The germline V gene encodes CDR1 MGHRA and CDR2 YSYEKL. CDR3 sequence reads: CASSQEIGGGNTEAFF. CDR3 sequence (DNA): TGCGCCAGCAGCCAAGAAATAGGTGGGGGGAACACTGAAGCTTTCTTT.

V gene TRBV27 combines with J gene TRBJ1-1; D unclear. V was shortened by 7 bases and J by 1 base, with 4 bases between the two germline ends. This CDR3 spans 11 amino acids. CDR1 is MNHEY and CDR2 is SMNVEV in the germline V gene (reference sequence). The CDR3 nucleotides are TGTGCCAGCATCAGGAACACTGAAGCTTTCTTT. Residues: CASIRNTEAFF.

This clone has just one count. This chain connects TRBV19 to TRBJ1-2; D is uncertain. CDR1 is LNHDA, CDR2 SQIVND, per germline (reference sequence). The germline V and J ends were trimmed by 1 base and 7 bases, with 10 bases remaining between them. This CDR3 contains 13 residues. The CDR3 region has the DNA TGTGCCAGTAGTATAGGAGGCCCCAGTGGCTACACCTTC. Its protein is CASSIGGPSGYTF.

The rearrangement joins TRBV29-1 to TRBJ1-2; D is uncertain. CDR1 and CDR2 from the germline V gene are SQVTM and ANQGSEA. Trimming stripped 7 bases from V and 2 bases from J, with 11 bases between. The CDR3 spans 12 residues. CDR3 DNA sequence: TGCAGCGCCATCGAGCTGAACTATGGCTACACCTTC. Translation gives CSAIELNYGYTF.

The table lists this clone with a few counts. The rearrangement uses TRBV6-6 and TRBJ1-3, with D unresolved. V lost 7 bases, J lost 3 bases, and 4 bases lay in between. Germline-derived CDR1 and CDR2 are MNHNY and SVGAGI (reference sequence). This CDR3 is 11 amino acids long. The CDR3 reads CASINGNTIYF. CDR3 DNA: TGTGCCAGCATTAATGGAAACACCATATATTTT.

The V call is TRBV5-1, the J call TRBJ2-5, with 11 nucleotides matching TRBD2. The CDR3 contains 16 residues. Germline CDR1 reads SGHRS; CDR2 reads YFSETQ. The V and J ends lost 4 bases and 5 bases, in that order; junction bases with no gene match: 10. This CDR3 is CASSPSIAGGPETQYF. The DNA of the CDR3 is TGCGCCAGCAGCCCAAGCATAGCGGGGGGGCCCGAGACCCAGTACTTC.

The rearrangement joins TRBV19 to TRBJ2-7, with D tentatively TRBD2 (7 bases). This CDR3 region has 15 residues. The ends were cut back, 2 bases at V and 2 bases at J, with 13 bases in the middle. Germline CDR1 reads LNHDA; CDR2 reads SQIVND (reference sequence). The CDR3 loop reads CASSIKEGGTYEQYF. CDR3 coding DNA: TGTGCCAGTAGTATAAAGGAGGGGGGGACCTACGAGCAGTACTTC.

The chain is built from TRBV13 and TRBJ2-7; TRBD1 or TRBD2 may be the D gene (6 bases each). The CDR3 is 15 amino acids. Trimming cost V 4 bases and J 4 bases, with 17 bases left between them. Germline V gives CDR1 PRHDT, CDR2 FYEKMQ (reference sequence). The CDR3 is CASSSKGGPSYEQYF. The CDR3 nucleotides read TGTGCCAGCAGCTCGAAGGGGGGACCCTCTTACGAGCAGTACTTC.

This clone occurred a few times. This chain connects TRBV11-2 to TRBJ2-1; 13 bases align to TRBD2. Germline assignment: CDR1 SGHAT and CDR2 FQNNGV. With 4 bases clipped from V and 9 bases from J, the junction kept 9 bases outside the gene matches. The CDR3 consists of 16 residues. CDR3 in DNA: TGTGCCAGCAGCTCTTCGACTAGCGGGGGGCAGGGTGAGCAGTTCTTC. Translating it yields CASSSSTSGGQGEQFF.

The chain combines TRBV7-9 with TRBJ2-1; tentatively, D is TRBD1 (5 bases). Germline V gives CDR1 SEHNR, CDR2 FQNEAQ (reference sequence). There are 15 residues in the CDR3. Deletions cut 1 base from V and 5 bases from J, with 12 bases between. The CDR3 protein is CASSLGGAPHNEQFF. Written as DNA, the CDR3 is TGTGCCAGCAGCTTAGGGGGCGCACCACACAATGAGCAGTTCTTC. Looking up the rest from reference TRBV7-9 and TRBJ2-1 gives the full variable domain: DTGVSQNPRHKITKRGQNVTFRCDPISEHNRLYWYRQTLGQGPEFLTYFQNEAQLEKSRLLSDRFSAERPKGSFSTLEIQRTEQGDSAMYLCASSLGGAPHNEQFFGPGTRLTVL.

This rearrangement joins TRBV5-1 to TRBJ1-6, with D possibly TRBD1 on 6 matching bases. Between the trimmed V and J ends, which lost 0 bases and 4 bases, there was a span of 11 bases. In germline, CDR1 is SGHRS, CDR2 YFSETQ. The CDR3 is 16 amino acids. CDR3 sequence: CASSLVGHDYNSPLHF. CDR3 nucleotides: TGCGCCAGCAGCTTGGTGGGACACGATTATAATTCACCCCTCCACTTT.

As DNA, the CDR3 is TGTGCCAGCAGCCAAGATTTAGGTACAACCCACGAGCAGTACTTC. This codes for CASSQDLGTTHEQYF. This sequence joins TRBV4-2 and TRBJ2-7, with D uncertain. The germline gives CDR1 LGHNA, CDR2 YNFKEQ. This CDR3 has 15 amino acids. Deletions cut 0 bases from V and 5 bases from J, with 14 bases between.

The V and J genes are TRBV7-9 and TRBJ1-5; the D is unclear. CDR3 size: 14 residues. The ends were cut back, 4 bases at V and 4 bases at J, with 11 bases in the middle. CDR1 and CDR2 from the germline V gene are SEHNR and FQNEAQ (reference sequence). CDR3 protein: CASSSLLGNQPQHF. CDR3 DNA: TGTGCCAGCAGCTCGCTACTAGGGAATCAGCCCCAGCATTTT.

This chain joins TRBV9 and TRBJ2-3; 11 bases agree with TRBD2. CDR3 size: 14 residues. V dropped 6 bases and J dropped 6; count of bases not matched to a gene: 6. Germline CDR1 reads SGDLS; CDR2 reads YYNGEE. Here the CDR3 DNA reads TGTGCCAGCAACTTAGCGGGGGGGACGGATACGCAGTATTTT. Translating it yields CASNLAGGTDTQYF.

This clone was counted a single time. V gene TRBV11-2 combines with J gene TRBJ1-5; tentative D call: TRBD1 (5 bases). Germline V gives CDR1 SGHAT, CDR2 FQNNGV. V shed 1 base and J shed 6 bases, with 13 bases lying between them. The length of the CDR3 is 15 residues. Here the CDR3 DNA reads TGTGCCAGCAGCTTAGGGCGTGGGACGCGTCAGCCCCAGCATTTT. It codes for CASSLGRGTRQPQHF.

This clone appeared a single time. DNA for the CDR3: TGTGCCAGCAGTTCCACAGGGCGCGAGCAGTACTTC. Translation gives CASSSTGREQYF. V is TRBV6-5 and J is TRBJ2-7, with a tentative D call TRBD1 (6 bases). This CDR3 is built from 12 residues. Trimming took off 4 bases at V and 6 bases at J, with 10 bases between the two ends. Germline values: CDR1 MNHEY, CDR2 SVGAGI.

This rearrangement joins TRBV18 to TRBJ1-2; D ambiguous. Germline V lookup: CDR1 KGHSH, CDR2 LQKENI. V lost 11 bases, J lost 4 bases, and 11 bases lay in between. There are 11 residues in the CDR3. The CDR3: CAAFGPYGYTF. Written as DNA, the CDR3 is TGTGCCGCCTTCGGACCCTATGGCTACACCTTC.

This chain uses TRBV29-1 with TRBJ1-2; no clear D gene. Germline CDR1 SQVTM, CDR2 ANQGSEA. V lost 8 bases and J 5 bases, leaving 18 bases between the germline ends. There are 13 residues in the CDR3. The DNA of the CDR3 is TGCAGCACAACCCGGGATCGCTATTATGGCTACACCTTC. It is translated as CSTTRDRYYGYTF.

This clone was detected only a few times. This chain joins TRBV4-1 and TRBJ2-5, with D possibly TRBD2 on 6 matching bases. CDR1 and CDR2 (germline): MGHRA, YSYEKL. This CDR3 spans 14 amino acids. Deletions cut 1 base from V and 4 bases from J, with 10 bases between. The CDR3 DNA is TGCGCCAGCAGCCAAGTAAAAGCGGGAGAGACCCAGTACTTC. Residues: CASSQVKAGETQYF.